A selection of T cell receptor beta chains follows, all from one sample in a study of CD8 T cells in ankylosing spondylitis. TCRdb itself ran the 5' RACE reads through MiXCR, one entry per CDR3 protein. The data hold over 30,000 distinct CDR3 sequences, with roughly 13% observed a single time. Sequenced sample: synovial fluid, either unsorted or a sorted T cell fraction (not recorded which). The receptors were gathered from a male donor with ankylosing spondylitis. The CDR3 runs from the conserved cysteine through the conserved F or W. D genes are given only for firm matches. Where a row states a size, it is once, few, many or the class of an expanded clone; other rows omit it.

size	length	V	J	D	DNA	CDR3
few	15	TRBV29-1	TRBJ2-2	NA	TGCAGCGTTGACAGGGGCGTGGGGGGAACCGGGGAGCTGTTTTTT	CSVDRGVGGTGELFF
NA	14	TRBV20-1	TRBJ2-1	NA	TGCAGTGCGGGCCAGGCAGCGGACTACAATGAGCAGTTCTTC	CSAGQAADYNEQFF
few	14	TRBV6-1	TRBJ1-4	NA	TGTGCCAGTCAACAGGGCGCTGCTAATGAAAAACTGTTTTTT	CASQQGAANEKLFF
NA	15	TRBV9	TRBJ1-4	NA	TGTGCCAGCAGCGTGTCCGGGGTAGCTAATGAAAAACTGTTTTTT	CASSVSGVANEKLFF
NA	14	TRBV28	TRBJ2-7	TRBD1	TGTGCCAGCAGGGGGTCAGGGGGTAATGTAGAGCAGTACTTC	CASRGSGGNVEQYF
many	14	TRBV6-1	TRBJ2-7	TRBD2	TGTGCCAGTGCCCGCCGGGACTATCCCTACGAGCAGTACTTC	CASARRDYPYEQYF
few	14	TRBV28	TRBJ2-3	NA	TGTGCCAGCAGTTTGGACCGACGCACAGATACGCAGTATTTT	CASSLDRRTDTQYF
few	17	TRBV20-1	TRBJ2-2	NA	TGCAGTGCTAGAGTGGATAGGCTAGGGTACAACACCGGGGAGCTGTTTTTT	CSARVDRLGYNTGELFF
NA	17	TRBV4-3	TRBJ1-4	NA	TGCGCCAGCAGCCCGAACCGACTTTCAGCAACTAATGAAAAACTGTTTTTT	CASSPNRLSATNEKLFF
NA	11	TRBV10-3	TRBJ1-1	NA	TGTGCCACCCTTGGGGGCACTGAAGCTTTCTTT	CATLGGTEAFF
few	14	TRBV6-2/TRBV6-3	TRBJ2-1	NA	NA	CASSTSWGYNEQFF
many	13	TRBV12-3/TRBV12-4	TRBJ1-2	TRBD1	TGTGCCAGCAGTCCGTGGACAGGGGGCGGCTACACCTTC	CASSPWTGGGYTF
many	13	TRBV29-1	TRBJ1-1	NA	TGCAGCGTTGTACCCATGACTAACACTGAAGCTTTCTTT	CSVVPMTNTEAFF
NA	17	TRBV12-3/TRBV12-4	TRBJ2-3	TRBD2	TGTGCCAGCAGTCCCCCGGGGCTAGCGGGCCTCACAGATACGCAGTATTTT	CASSPPGLAGLTDTQYF
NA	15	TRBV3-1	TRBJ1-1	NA	TGTGCCAGCAGCCAAGATCCAGGGTACTACACTGAAGCTTTCTTT	CASSQDPGYYTEAFF
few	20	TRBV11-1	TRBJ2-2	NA	TGTGCCAGCAGCCCCCGGATGGGGTGGAGGAGAACAACGAACACCGGGGAGCTGTTTTTT	CASSPRMGWRRTTNTGELFF
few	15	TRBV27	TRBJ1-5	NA	TGTGCCAGCAGTGCGACCAGGGTTAGCAATCAGCCCCAGCATTTT	CASSATRVSNQPQHF
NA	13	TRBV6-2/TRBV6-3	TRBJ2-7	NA	TGTGCCAGCAGTTACTCGGACACCTACGAGCAGTACTTC	CASSYSDTYEQYF
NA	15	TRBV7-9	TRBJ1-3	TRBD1	TGTGCCAGCAGCTCTTGGGACAGGCCCGGAAACACCATATATTTT	CASSSWDRPGNTIYF
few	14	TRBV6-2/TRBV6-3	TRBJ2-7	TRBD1	TGTGCCAGCAGTTCCTCAAGGACAGGGCCCGAGCAGTACTTC	CASSSSRTGPEQYF
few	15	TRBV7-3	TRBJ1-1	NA	TGTGCCAGCAGCTTTCTTGGAACAGCGAACACTGAAGCTTTCTTT	CASSFLGTANTEAFF
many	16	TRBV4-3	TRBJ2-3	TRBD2	TGCGCCAGCAGCCAAGTATCGGGCGGGGGGGCAGATACGCAGTATTTT	CASSQVSGGGADTQYF
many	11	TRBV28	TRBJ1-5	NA	TGTGCCAGCGGATTTGACCAGCCCCAGCATTTT	CASGFDQPQHF